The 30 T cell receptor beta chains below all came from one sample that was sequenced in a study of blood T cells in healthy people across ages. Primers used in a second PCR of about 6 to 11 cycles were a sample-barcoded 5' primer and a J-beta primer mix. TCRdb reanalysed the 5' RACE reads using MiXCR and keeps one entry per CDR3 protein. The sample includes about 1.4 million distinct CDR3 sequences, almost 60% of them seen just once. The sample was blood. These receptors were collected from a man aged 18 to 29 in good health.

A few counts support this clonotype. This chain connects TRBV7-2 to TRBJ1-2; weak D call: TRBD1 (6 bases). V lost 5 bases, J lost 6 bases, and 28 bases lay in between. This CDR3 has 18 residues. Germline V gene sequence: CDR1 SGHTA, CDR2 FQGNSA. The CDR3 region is CASSVEVLVVGQSNGYTF. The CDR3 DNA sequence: TGTGCCAGCAGCGTAGAGGTCTTGGTCGTTGGACAGAGTAATGGCTACACCTTC.

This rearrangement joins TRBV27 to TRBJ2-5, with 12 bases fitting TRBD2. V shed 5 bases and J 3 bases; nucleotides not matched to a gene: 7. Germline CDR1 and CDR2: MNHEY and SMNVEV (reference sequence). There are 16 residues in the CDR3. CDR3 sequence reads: CASSKRLAGVEETQYF. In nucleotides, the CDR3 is TGTGCCAGCAGTAAACGACTAGCGGGAGTGGAAGAGACCCAGTACTTC.

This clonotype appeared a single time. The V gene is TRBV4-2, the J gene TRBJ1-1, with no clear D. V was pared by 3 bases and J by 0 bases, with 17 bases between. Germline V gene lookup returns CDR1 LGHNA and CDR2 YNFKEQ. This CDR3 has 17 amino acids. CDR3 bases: TGTGCCAGCAGCCATCTAACCGGGGATCGGGTGAACACTGAAGCTTTCTTT. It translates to CASSHLTGDRVNTEAFF.

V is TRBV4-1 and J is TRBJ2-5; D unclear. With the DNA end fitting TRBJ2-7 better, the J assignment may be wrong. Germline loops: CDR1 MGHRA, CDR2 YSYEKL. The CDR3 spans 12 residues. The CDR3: CASSQEMHEQYF. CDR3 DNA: TGCGCCAGCAGCCAAGAAATGCACGAGCAGTACTTC.

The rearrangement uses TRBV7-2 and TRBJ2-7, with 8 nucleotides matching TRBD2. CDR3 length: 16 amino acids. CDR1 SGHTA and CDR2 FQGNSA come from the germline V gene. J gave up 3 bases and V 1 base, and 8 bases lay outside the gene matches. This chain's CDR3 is CASSLVGGRPDYEQYF. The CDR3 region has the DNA TGTGCCAGCAGCTTAGTGGGCGGGAGGCCTGACTACGAGCAGTACTTC.

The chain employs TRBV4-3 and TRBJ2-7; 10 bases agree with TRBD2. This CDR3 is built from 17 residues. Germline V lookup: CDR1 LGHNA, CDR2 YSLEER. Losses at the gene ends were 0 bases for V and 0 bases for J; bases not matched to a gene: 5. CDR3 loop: CASSQEGTSDLSYEQYF. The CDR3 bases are TGCGCCAGCAGCCAAGAAGGGACTAGCGACCTCTCCTACGAGCAGTACTTC.

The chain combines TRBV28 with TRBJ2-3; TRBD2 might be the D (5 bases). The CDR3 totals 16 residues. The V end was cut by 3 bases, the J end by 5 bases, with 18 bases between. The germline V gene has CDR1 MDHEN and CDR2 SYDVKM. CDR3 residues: CASSFGPGKVEDTQYF. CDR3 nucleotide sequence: TGTGCCAGCAGTTTTGGCCCGGGGAAGGTAGAAGATACGCAGTATTTT.

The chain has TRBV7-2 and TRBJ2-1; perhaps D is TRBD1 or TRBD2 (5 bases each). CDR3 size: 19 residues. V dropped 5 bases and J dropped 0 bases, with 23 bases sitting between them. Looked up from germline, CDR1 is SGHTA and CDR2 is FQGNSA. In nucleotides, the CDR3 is TGTGCCAGCAGCCCTAGAAAGAGACTACAGGCGAGCTCCTACAATGAGCAGTTCTTC. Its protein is CASSPRKRLQASSYNEQFF.

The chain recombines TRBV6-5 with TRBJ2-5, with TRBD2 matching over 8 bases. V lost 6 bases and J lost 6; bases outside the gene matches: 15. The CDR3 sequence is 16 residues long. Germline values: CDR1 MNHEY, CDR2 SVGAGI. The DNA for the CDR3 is TGTGCCAGCAGGCCCTCCGGCGGGGGGTCAGCGAAGACCCAGTACTTC. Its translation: CASRPSGGGSAKTQYF.

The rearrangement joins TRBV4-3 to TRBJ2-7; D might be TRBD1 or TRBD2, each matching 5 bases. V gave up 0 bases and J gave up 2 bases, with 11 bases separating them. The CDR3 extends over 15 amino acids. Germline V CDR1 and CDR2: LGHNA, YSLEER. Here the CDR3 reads CASSQDIGDAYEQYF. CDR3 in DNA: TGCGCCAGCAGCCAAGATATAGGGGACGCCTACGAGCAGTACTTC.

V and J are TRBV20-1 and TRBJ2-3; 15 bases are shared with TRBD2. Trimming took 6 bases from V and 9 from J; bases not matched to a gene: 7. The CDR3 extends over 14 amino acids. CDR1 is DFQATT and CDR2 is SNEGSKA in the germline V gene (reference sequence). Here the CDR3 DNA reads TGCAGTGCCCCCTCCGGGACTAGCGGGAGGACGCAGTATTTT. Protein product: CSAPSGTSGRTQYF.

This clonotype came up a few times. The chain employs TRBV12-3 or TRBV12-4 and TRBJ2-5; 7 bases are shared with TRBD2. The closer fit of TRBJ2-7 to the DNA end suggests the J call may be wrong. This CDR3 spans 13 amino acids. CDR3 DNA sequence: TGTGCCAGCAGGGGTCGCCGGGAGGCCGAGCAGTACTTC. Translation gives CASRGRREAEQYF.

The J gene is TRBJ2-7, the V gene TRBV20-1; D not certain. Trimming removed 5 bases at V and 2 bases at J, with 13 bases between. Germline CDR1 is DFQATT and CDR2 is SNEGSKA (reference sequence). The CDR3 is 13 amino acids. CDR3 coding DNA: TGCAGTGCTCAAGGAAGGTATGCCTACGAGCAGTACTTC. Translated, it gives CSAQGRYAYEQYF.

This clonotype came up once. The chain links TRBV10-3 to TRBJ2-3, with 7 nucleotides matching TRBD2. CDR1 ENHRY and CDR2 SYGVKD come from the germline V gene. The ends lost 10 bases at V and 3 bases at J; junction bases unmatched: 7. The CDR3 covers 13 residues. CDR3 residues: CATREARTDTQYF. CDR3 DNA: TGTGCCACCCGGGAGGCCAGGACAGATACGCAGTATTTT.

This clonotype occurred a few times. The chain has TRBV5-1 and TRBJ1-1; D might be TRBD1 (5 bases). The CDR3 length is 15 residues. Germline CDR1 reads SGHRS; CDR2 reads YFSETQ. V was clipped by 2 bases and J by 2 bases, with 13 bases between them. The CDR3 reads CASSFGPQGNTEAFF. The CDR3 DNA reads TGCGCCAGCAGCTTTGGCCCCCAGGGAAACACTGAAGCTTTCTTT.

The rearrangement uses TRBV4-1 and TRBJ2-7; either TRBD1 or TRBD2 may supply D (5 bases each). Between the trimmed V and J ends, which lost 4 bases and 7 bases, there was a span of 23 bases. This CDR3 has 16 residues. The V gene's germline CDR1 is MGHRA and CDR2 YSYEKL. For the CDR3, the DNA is TGCGCCAGCAGCCTACAAGATGGGGCGAGGACTGGGGAGCAGTACTTC. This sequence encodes CASSLQDGARTGEQYF.

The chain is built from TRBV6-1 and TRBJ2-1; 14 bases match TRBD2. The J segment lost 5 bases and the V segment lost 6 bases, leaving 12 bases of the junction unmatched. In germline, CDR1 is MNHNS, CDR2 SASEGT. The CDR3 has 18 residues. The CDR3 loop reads CASRPKGLAGGNNNEQFF. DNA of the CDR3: TGTGCCAGCAGACCCAAAGGACTAGCGGGAGGAAACAACAATGAGCAGTTCTTC.

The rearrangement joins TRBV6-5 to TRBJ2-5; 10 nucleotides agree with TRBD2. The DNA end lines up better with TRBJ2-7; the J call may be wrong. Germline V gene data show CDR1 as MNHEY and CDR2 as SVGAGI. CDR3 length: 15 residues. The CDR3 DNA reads TGTGCCAGCAGTCCTCCCCTAGCGGGAGTCGGCGAGCAGTACTTC. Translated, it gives CASSPPLAGVGEQYF.

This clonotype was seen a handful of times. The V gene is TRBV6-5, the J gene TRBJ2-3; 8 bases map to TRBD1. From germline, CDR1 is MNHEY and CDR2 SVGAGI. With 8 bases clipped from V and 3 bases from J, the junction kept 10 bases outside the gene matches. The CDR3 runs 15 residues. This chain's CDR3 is CASLSRGRRTDTQYF. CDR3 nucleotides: TGTGCCAGCCTTTCCAGGGGGCGGAGGACAGATACGCAGTATTTT.

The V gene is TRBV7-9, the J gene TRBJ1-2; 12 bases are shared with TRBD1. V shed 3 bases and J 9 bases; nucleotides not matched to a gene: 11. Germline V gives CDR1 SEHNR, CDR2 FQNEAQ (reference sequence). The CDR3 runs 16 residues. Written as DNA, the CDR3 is TGTGCCAGCAGCTTGGGCATGGGACAGGGGGCCGCGAGCTACACCTTC. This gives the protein CASSLGMGQGAASYTF.

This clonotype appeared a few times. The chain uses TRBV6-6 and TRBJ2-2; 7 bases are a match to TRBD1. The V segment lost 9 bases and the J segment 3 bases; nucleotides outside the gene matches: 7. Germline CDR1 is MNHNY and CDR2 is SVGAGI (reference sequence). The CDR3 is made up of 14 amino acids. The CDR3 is CASSPGGYTGELFF. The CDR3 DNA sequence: TGTGCCAGTAGCCCAGGGGGTTACACCGGGGAGCTGTTTTTT.

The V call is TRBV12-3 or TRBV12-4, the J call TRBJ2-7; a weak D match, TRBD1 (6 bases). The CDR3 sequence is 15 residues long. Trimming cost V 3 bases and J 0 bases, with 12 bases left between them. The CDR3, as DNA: TGTGCCAGCAGTTTGGGGCAGGGGATCTCCTACGAGCAGTACTTC. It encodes CASSLGQGISYEQYF.

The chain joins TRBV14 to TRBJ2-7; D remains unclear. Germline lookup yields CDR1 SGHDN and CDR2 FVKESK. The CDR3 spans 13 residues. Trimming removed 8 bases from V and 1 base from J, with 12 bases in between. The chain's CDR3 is CASSYSLSYEQYF. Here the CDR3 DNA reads TGTGCCAGCTCGTACTCTCTTTCCTACGAGCAGTACTTC.

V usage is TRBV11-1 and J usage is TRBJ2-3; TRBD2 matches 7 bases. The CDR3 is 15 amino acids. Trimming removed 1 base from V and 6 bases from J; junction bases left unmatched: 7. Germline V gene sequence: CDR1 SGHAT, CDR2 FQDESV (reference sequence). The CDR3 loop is CASSLGLAWEDTQYF. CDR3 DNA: TGTGCCAGCAGCTTAGGACTAGCATGGGAGGATACGCAGTATTTT.

The CDR3 here is CASSPILAGGGSGNEQFF. In DNA form, the CDR3 reads TGTGCCAGCTCACCAATCCTTGCAGGAGGAGGTTCGGGCAATGAGCAGTTCTTC. The chain recombines TRBV18 with TRBJ2-1; tentatively, D is TRBD2 (5 bases). V was trimmed by 2 bases and J by 6 bases, leaving 23 bases between them. CDR1 and CDR2 from the germline V gene are KGHSH and LQKENI. The CDR3 is made up of 18 amino acids.

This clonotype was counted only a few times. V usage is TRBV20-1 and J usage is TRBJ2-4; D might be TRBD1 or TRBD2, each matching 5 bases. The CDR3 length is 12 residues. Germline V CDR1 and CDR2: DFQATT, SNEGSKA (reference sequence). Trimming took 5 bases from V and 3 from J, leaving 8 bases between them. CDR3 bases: TGCAGTGCTGGGGACCTCAAAAACATTCAGTACTTC. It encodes CSAGDLKNIQYF.

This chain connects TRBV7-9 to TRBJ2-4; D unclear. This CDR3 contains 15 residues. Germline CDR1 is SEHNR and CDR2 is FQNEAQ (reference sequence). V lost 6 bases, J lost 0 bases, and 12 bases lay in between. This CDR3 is CASSPTLLAKNIQYF. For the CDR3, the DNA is TGTGCCAGCAGTCCTACCTTACTAGCCAAAAACATTCAGTACTTC.

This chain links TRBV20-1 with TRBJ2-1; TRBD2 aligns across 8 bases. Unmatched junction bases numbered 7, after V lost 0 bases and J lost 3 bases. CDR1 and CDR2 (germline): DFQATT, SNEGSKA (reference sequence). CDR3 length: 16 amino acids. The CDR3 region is CSARDPTRGDYNEQFF. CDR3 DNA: TGCAGTGCTAGAGACCCGACGCGGGGGGACTACAATGAGCAGTTCTTC.

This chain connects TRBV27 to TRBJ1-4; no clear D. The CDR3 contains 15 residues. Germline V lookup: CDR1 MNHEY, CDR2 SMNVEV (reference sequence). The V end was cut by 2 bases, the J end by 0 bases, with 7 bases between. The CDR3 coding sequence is TGTGCCAGCAGTTTAGGTTCTACAACTAATGAAAAACTGTTTTTT. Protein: CASSLGSTTNEKLFF.

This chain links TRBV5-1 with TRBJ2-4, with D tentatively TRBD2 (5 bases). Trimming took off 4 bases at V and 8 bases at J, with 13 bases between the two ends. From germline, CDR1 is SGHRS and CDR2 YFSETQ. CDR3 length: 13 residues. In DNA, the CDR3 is TGCGCCAGCAGCGTGGACCACGGGGACATTCAGTACTTC. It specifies CASSVDHGDIQYF.